Listed here are 30 T cell receptor beta chains from one sample, sequenced in a study of shared clonotypes between healthy human individuals. TCRdb keeps only in-frame clones here, not all; method: immunoSEQ multiplex PCR. The table lists about 2.4 million clones, approximately 93% of them singletons. Sequenced: naive CD4+ T cells from PBMCs. Subset given: CD45RA+ positively selected. All receptors derive from a man aged 18 to 29 in good health. Some clones in this sample may be carry-over from other donors' samples.

This sequence joins TRBV5-3 and TRBJ1-3; D remains ambiguous. TRBV5-3 carries the ORF label, with uncertain function. V lost 4 bases and J 7 bases, leaving 3 bases between the germline ends. The CDR3 is 10 amino acids. CDR3 protein: CARSRNTIYF. The DNA for the CDR3 is TGTGCCAGAAGCCGGAACACCATATATTTT.

Details on this clone: At the DNA level, this CDR3 is encoded by other sequences in the same sample as well. The V and J genes are TRBV7-3 and TRBJ2-3; D gene ambiguous. CDR3 length: 13 amino acids. V was shortened by 2 bases and J by 2 bases, with 5 bases between the two germline ends. Germline V gives CDR1 SGHTA, CDR2 FQGTGA. In DNA, the CDR3 is TGTGCCAGCAGCTTACTAGTCACAGATACGCAGTATTTT. Its translation is CASSLLVTDTQYF.

With regard to this clone: Other DNA variants within this sample encode the same CDR3. The V gene is TRBV2, the J gene TRBJ1-2, with TRBD1 as a possible D gene (5 bases). CDR3 length: 13 amino acids. CDR1 and CDR2 from the germline V gene are SNHLY and FYNNEI. V dropped 4 bases and J dropped 1 base, with 7 bases sitting between them. The CDR3 DNA follows: TGTGCCAGCAGTGGTGACAGTAACTATGGCTACACCTTC. Protein sequence: CASSGDSNYGYTF.

A word on this clone: At the DNA level, this CDR3 is encoded by other sequences in the same sample as well. This chain connects TRBV6-1 to TRBJ2-5, with D tentatively TRBD2 (5 bases). CDR1 is MNHNS, CDR2 SASEGT, per germline. This CDR3 is built from 14 residues. Deletions cut 2 bases from V and 5 bases from J, with 12 bases between. CDR3 region: CASSESRGRETQYF. The CDR3 coding sequence is TGTGCCAGCAGTGAATCGCGAGGGCGGGAGACCCAGTACTTC.

This sequence joins TRBV2 and TRBJ1-1; D is undetermined. This CDR3 contains 12 residues. Germline lookup yields CDR1 SNHLY and CDR2 FYNNEI. Deletions cut 5 bases from V and 1 base from J, with 5 bases between. The DNA of the CDR3 is TGTGCCAGCAGTTCAGCGAACACTGAAGCTTTCTTT. Protein: CASSSANTEAFF.

The rearrangement uses TRBV5-4 and TRBJ2-1; possible D gene TRBD2, 6 bases. Germline-derived CDR1 and CDR2 are SGHNT and YYREEE (reference sequence). V was clipped by 2 bases and J by 0 bases, with 15 bases between them. There are 17 residues in the CDR3. DNA of the CDR3: TGTGCCAGCAGCTTATACGGAGCGGGTGTCTCCTACAATGAGCAGTTCTTC. Encoded protein: CASSLYGAGVSYNEQFF.

The chain couples TRBV19 to TRBJ2-1, with 12 bases matching TRBD2. CDR3 length: 15 amino acids. Germline lookup yields CDR1 LNHDA and CDR2 SQIVND (reference sequence). V lost 0 bases to trimming and J lost 12 bases; unmatched junction nucleotides: 6. CDR3 DNA: TGTGCCAGTAGTATAGACCCCCAGACTAGCGGGAGGCAGTTCTTC. Translation gives CASSIDPQTSGRQFF. Supplemented by reference TRBV19 and TRBJ2-1, the full variable domain reads DGGITQSPKYLFRKEGQNVTLSCEQNLNHDAMYWYRQDPGQGLRLIYYSQIVNDFQKGDIAEGYSVSREKKESFPLTVTSAQKNPTAFYLCASSIDPQTSGRQFFGPGTRLTVL.

A word on this clone: The same CDR3 is also encoded by other DNA sequences in this sample. The chain has TRBV6-5 and TRBJ2-5; TRBD1 is a possible D gene (5 bases). V was pared by 6 bases and J by 2 bases, with 10 bases between. Germline values: CDR1 MNHEY, CDR2 SVGAGI. The CDR3 covers 13 residues. CDR3 residues: CASSRTIQETQYF. The CDR3 DNA sequence: TGTGCCAGCAGCAGGACAATACAAGAGACCCAGTACTTC.

The chain couples TRBV6-6 to TRBJ1-5, with D uncertain. The CDR3 is 14 residues long. Trimming removed 0 bases from V and 11 bases from J, with 14 bases in between. Per the germline V gene, CDR1 is MNHNY and CDR2 is SVGAGI (reference sequence). The CDR3 sequence: CASSYSRTSWTQHF. The DNA for the CDR3 is TGTGCCAGCAGTTACTCGAGAACGAGCTGGACCCAGCATTTT.

The chain recombines TRBV28 with TRBJ2-2; D remains unclear. The V end was cut by 8 bases, the J end by 6 bases, with 10 bases between. CDR1 and CDR2 (germline): MDHEN, SYDVKM. CDR3 length: 12 residues. The CDR3 DNA sequence: TGTGCCAGCGGTGTCTTGCCCGGGGAGCTGTTTTTT. Translating it yields CASGVLPGELFF.

A note on this clone: Other DNA sequences in the same sample also yield this CDR3. The gene calls are TRBV5-1 and TRBJ1-1; D may be TRBD1 (5 bases). CDR1 is SGHRS, CDR2 YFSETQ, per germline. This CDR3 has 13 residues. V shed 4 bases and J shed 4 bases, with 11 bases lying between them. The CDR3 region is CASSLWGGTEAFF. The CDR3 bases are TGCGCCAGCAGCCTTTGGGGGGGCACTGAAGCTTTCTTT.

The chain carries TRBV25-1 and TRBJ2-3; D perhaps matches TRBD1 (5 bases). CDR1 is MGHDK, CDR2 SYGVNS, per germline. This CDR3 region has 12 residues. Deletions cut 5 bases from V and 3 bases from J, with 6 bases between. Here the CDR3 reads CASSHRTDTQYF. CDR3 coding DNA: TGTGCCAGCAGTCACAGGACAGATACGCAGTATTTT.

Concerning this clone itself: The same CDR3 is also encoded by other DNA sequences in this sample. In DNA, the CDR3 is TGCGCCAGCAGCTGGGGTACGGGGGGAGAGACCCAGTACTTC. This gives the protein CASSWGTGGETQYF. The chain has TRBV5-1 and TRBJ2-5; 7 bases map to TRBD2. V lost 3 bases and J lost 4; bases outside the gene matches: 6. In germline, CDR1 is SGHRS, CDR2 YFSETQ. The CDR3 is 14 amino acids.

The chain links TRBV6-6 to TRBJ1-2, with D unclear. The CDR3 is 15 amino acids. The germline V gene has CDR1 MNHNY and CDR2 SVGAGI (reference sequence). V was pared by 7 bases and J by 6 bases, with 21 bases between. CDR3 sequence reads: CASTVTGWGIHGYTF. CDR3 DNA sequence: TGTGCCAGCACCGTAACGGGTTGGGGAATCCATGGCTACACCTTC.

The rearrangement joins TRBV28 to TRBJ1-1, with 12 bases lining up with TRBD1. The V gene's germline CDR1 is MDHEN and CDR2 SYDVKM. CDR3 length: 14 amino acids. The junction had 5 bases not matched to a gene; V was cut back by 5 bases and J by 7 bases. In nucleotides, the CDR3 is TGTGCCAGCAGTAAGGGACAGGGGGCCGGTGAAGCTTTCTTT. Its translation is CASSKGQGAGEAFF.

The rearrangement links TRBV7-2 to TRBJ2-3; D gene ambiguous. CDR1 is SGHTA and CDR2 is FQGNSA in the germline V gene. V shed 5 bases and J shed 6 bases, with 12 bases lying between them. The CDR3 is made up of 13 amino acids. The CDR3 region is CASSARLRDTQYF. CDR3 bases: TGTGCCAGCAGCGCGCGACTGCGGGATACGCAGTATTTT.

The chain has TRBV2 and TRBJ1-5; unclear D gene. CDR1 is SNHLY, CDR2 FYNNEI, per germline. The CDR3 length is 14 residues. Trimming removed 6 bases from V and 1 base from J, with 10 bases in between. The chain's CDR3 is CASSLTESNQPQHF. DNA of the CDR3: TGTGCCAGCAGCCTGACTGAGAGCAATCAGCCCCAGCATTTT.

Points on this clone: This same CDR3 is encoded by further DNA sequences in the sample. The rearrangement uses TRBV28 and TRBJ2-2, with D unresolved. The CDR3 totals 13 residues. With 3 bases removed from V and 2 bases from J, the gap between germline ends came to 4 bases. Germline CDR1 reads MDHEN; CDR2 reads SYDVKM. DNA for the CDR3: TGTGCCAGCAGTTTTTCCAACACCGGGGAGCTGTTTTTT. This gives the protein CASSFSNTGELFF.

This clone appeared a single time. The chain couples TRBV5-1 to TRBJ2-5; TRBD1 is a possible D gene (5 bases). Matching the DNA end better, TRBJ2-7 makes the J call doubtful. Germline V gene lookup returns CDR1 SGHRS and CDR2 YFSETQ. The CDR3 spans 13 residues. CDR3 sequence (DNA): TGCGCCAGCAGCTCCGACAGCTCCTACGAGCAGTACTTC. Its translation is CASSSDSSYEQYF.

J is TRBJ1-5 and V is TRBV9, with D possibly matching TRBD1 (5 bases). Germline loops: CDR1 SGDLS, CDR2 YYNGEE. The CDR3 extends over 15 amino acids. Trimming stripped 0 bases from V and 4 bases from J, with 11 bases between. This CDR3 reads CASSVGDGKNQPQHF. The CDR3, as DNA: TGTGCCAGCAGCGTAGGGGACGGAAAGAATCAGCCCCAGCATTTT. The entire variable domain, with the rest obtained from reference TRBV9 and TRBJ1-5, is as follows: DSGVTQTPKHLITATGQRVTLRCSPRSGDLSVYWYQQSLDQGLQFLIQYYNGEERAKGNILERFSAQQFPDLHSELNLSSLELGDSALYFCASSVGDGKNQPQHFGDGTRLSIL.

The gene calls are TRBV4-1 and TRBJ1-2; TRBD1 matches 8 bases. The germline V gene has CDR1 MGHRA and CDR2 YSYEKL. This CDR3 comprises 13 residues. J gave up 3 bases and V 4 bases, and 1 base lay outside the gene matches. CDR3 in amino acids: CASSPQGDYGYTF. The CDR3 nucleotides are TGCGCCAGCAGCCCACAGGGGGACTATGGCTACACCTTC.

With regard to this clone: At the DNA level, this CDR3 is encoded by other sequences in the same sample as well. The chain uses TRBV18 and TRBJ2-3, with D perhaps TRBD2 (5 bases). V shed 6 bases and J shed 3 bases, with 10 bases lying between them. CDR1 and CDR2 (germline): KGHSH, LQKENI. CDR3 length equals 13 residues. This chain's CDR3 is CASSPPGTDTQYF. The CDR3 bases are TGTGCCAGCTCCCCCCCGGGGACAGATACGCAGTATTTT.

This chain uses TRBV6-6 with TRBJ2-5; D may be TRBD2 (6 bases). V was pared by 2 bases and J by 2 bases, with 15 bases between. The CDR3 length is 16 residues. From germline, CDR1 is MNHNY and CDR2 SVGAGI (reference sequence). The CDR3 sequence is CASSYLRRGGQETQYF. CDR3 coding DNA: TGTGCCAGCAGTTACCTCCGGAGGGGCGGACAAGAGACCCAGTACTTC.

This clone was observed once. This sequence joins TRBV5-1 and TRBJ1-5; a weak D match, TRBD1 (5 bases). Trimming left V 4 bases short and J 5 bases short, with 13 bases between. The CDR3 sequence is 14 residues long. Germline CDR1 and CDR2: SGHRS and YFSETQ. The CDR3 here is CASSPGGKDQPQHF. CDR3 in DNA: TGCGCCAGCAGCCCGGGGGGGAAGGATCAGCCCCAGCATTTT. The variable domain in full, completed from reference TRBV5-1 and TRBJ1-5, reads KAGVTQTPRYLIKTRGQQVTLSCSPISGHRSVSWYQQTPGQGLQFLFEYFSETQRNKGNFPGRFSGRQFSNSRSEMNVSTLELGDSALYLCASSPGGKDQPQHFGDGTRLSIL.

The chain combines TRBV11-3 with TRBJ2-7, with a tentative D call TRBD1 (6 bases). Between the trimmed V and J ends, which lost 5 bases and 3 bases, there was a span of 14 bases. CDR3 size: 14 residues. CDR1 and CDR2 (germline): SGHNT, YENEEA. Here the CDR3 DNA reads TGTGCCAGCAGCCCTAGGACAGTCTTCTACGAGCAGTACTTC. This gives the protein CASSPRTVFYEQYF.

This clone was seen a handful of times. V usage is TRBV7-9 and J usage is TRBJ2-2, with D unclear. The germline V and J ends were trimmed by 7 bases and 6 bases, with 12 bases remaining between them. The germline gives CDR1 SEHNR, CDR2 FQNEAQ (reference sequence). This CDR3 has 13 residues. The DNA of the CDR3 is TGTGCCAGCACCTTCCAATTCTCCGGGGAGCTGTTTTTT. It encodes CASTFQFSGELFF.

The V call is TRBV4-1, the J call TRBJ1-5, with D perhaps matching TRBD1 (6 bases). Germline V gives CDR1 MGHRA, CDR2 YSYEKL. The CDR3 spans 16 residues. V was pared by 1 base and J by 1 base, with 11 bases between. The CDR3 DNA follows: TGCGCCAGCAGCCAAGTTGGGGGGGCAAGCAATCAGCCCCAGCATTTT. Protein sequence: CASSQVGGASNQPQHF.

Of note for this clone: This sample includes further DNA sequences coding for the same CDR3. This sequence joins TRBV11-2 and TRBJ2-2; 7 bases line up with TRBD2. V was pared by 5 bases and J by 0 bases, with 3 bases of the junction left unmatched. The CDR3 spans 15 residues. CDR1 and CDR2 from the germline V gene are SGHAT and FQNNGV. CDR3: CASSPGLANTGELFF. The CDR3 coding sequence is TGTGCCAGCAGCCCCGGACTAGCGAACACCGGGGAGCTGTTTTTT.

V gene TRBV18 combines with J gene TRBJ2-1; D may correspond to TRBD1 or TRBD2 (5 bases each). The CDR3 is 15 amino acids. Germline values: CDR1 KGHSH, CDR2 LQKENI. V was shortened by 3 bases and J by 6 bases, with 15 bases between the two germline ends. CDR3 region: CASSPLGVSVNEQFF. CDR3 sequence (DNA): TGTGCCAGCTCACCGTTGGGGGTTTCGGTCAATGAGCAGTTCTTC.

This clone has only a few counts. The chain combines TRBV2 with TRBJ1-4, with 7 bases aligning to TRBD1. The length of the CDR3 is 14 residues. V shed 8 bases and J 4 bases; nucleotides not matched to a gene: 7. Germline V gives CDR1 SNHLY, CDR2 FYNNEI. The CDR3 reads CASGRDSLNEKLFF. The CDR3 nucleotides are TGTGCCAGCGGCCGGGACAGCCTTAATGAAAAACTGTTTTTT.